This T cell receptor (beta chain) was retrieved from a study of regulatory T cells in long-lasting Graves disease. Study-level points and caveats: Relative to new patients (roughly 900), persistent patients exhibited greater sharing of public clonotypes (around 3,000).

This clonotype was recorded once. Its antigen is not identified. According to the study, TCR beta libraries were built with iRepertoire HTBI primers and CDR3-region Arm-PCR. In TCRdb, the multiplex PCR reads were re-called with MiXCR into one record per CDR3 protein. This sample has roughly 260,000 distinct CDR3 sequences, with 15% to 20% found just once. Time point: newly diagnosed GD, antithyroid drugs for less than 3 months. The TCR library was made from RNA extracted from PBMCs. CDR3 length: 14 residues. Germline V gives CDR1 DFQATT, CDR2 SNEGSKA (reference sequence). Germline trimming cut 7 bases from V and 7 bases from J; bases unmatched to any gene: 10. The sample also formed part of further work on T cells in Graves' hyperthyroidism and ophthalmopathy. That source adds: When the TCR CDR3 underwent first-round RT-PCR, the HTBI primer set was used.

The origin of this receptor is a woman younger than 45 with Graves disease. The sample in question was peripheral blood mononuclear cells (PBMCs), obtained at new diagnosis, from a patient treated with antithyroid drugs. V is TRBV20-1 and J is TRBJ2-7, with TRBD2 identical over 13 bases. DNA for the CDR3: TGCAGTGGCACTACTAGCGGGGGGGCGGGTGAGCAGTACTTC. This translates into CSGTTSGGAGEQYF.